These T cell receptor beta chains were read from a single sample in a study of blood T cell repertoires in COVID-19. The protocol was immunoSEQ multiplex PCR, while the TCRdb copy is restricted to in-frame clones and leaves out a portion. The profile shows 150,000 to 200,000 clones, approximately 84% of them singletons. Sequenced sample: peripheral blood. The receptors here all came from a human donor with acute or convalescent COVID-19. The donor label of this sample is uncertain. The CDR3 runs from the conserved cysteine through the conserved F or W. The D gene is left open where the match is weak. For some rows the clone size is stated as once, few or many, or as a class when expanded; others skip it.

CDR3aa | CDR3nt | v_gene | d_gene | abundance | j_gene
CAWSRGGTQPQHF | TGTGCCTGGAGTAGGGGGGGAACTCAGCCCCAGCATTTT | TRBV30 | NA | few | TRBJ1-5
CASRRSKTGELFF | TGTGCCAGCCGGAGAAGTAAGACCGGGGAGCTGTTTTTT | TRBV13 | NA | NA | TRBJ2-2
CASGSPGDYGYTF | TGTGCCAGCGGTTCCCCAGGGGACTATGGCTACACCTTC | TRBV27 | NA | NA | TRBJ1-2
CASLAGVETDTQYF | TGCGCCAGTTTAGCGGGAGTAGAGACAGATACGCAGTATTTT | TRBV5-1 | TRBD2 | once | TRBJ2-3
CASSPVTTGLRTQYF | TGCGCCAGCAGCCCCGTGACGACAGGGTTGCGGACCCAGTACTTC | TRBV5-1 | TRBD1 | NA | TRBJ2-5
CASSWTGFDEQYF | TGTGCCAGCTCCTGGACAGGGTTCGACGAGCAGTACTTC | TRBV2 | TRBD1 | NA | TRBJ2-7
CASNSRGSNTEAFF | TGTGCCAGCAATAGCAGGGGGAGTAATACTGAAGCTTTCTTT | TRBV2 | TRBD1 | once | TRBJ1-1
CASSLVGDGYTF | TGTGCCAGCAGCTTAGTAGGGGATGGCTACACCTTC | TRBV11-2 | NA | NA | TRBJ1-2
CASRDGQTGELFF | TGTGCCAGCAGAGACGGACAGACCGGGGAGCTGTTTTTT | TRBV28 | NA | NA | TRBJ2-2
CASSQDAGLNGYTF | TGTGCCAGCAGCCAAGACGCTGGCCTGAACGGCTACACCTTC | TRBV3-1/TRBV3-2 | NA | NA | TRBJ1-2
CASSPTGDSGANVLTF | TGTGCCAGCAGCCCGACGGGGGACTCTGGGGCCAACGTCCTGACTTTC | TRBV6-4 | NA | NA | TRBJ2-6
CASNPRGRQGASGELFF | TGTGCCAGCAACCCCCGGGGCCGACAGGGGGCGTCTGGGGAGCTGTTTTTT | TRBV27 | TRBD1 | NA | TRBJ2-2
CASAGQPQHF | TGTGCCAGCGCGGGCCAGCCCCAGCATTTT | TRBV2 | NA | few | TRBJ1-5
CASSFTPTLGEQYF | TGTGCCAGCAGCTTCACCCCAACGCTCGGCGAGCAGTACTTC | TRBV11-1 | NA | NA | TRBJ2-7
CASSRLLSDTQYF | TGTGCCAGCAGCCGCTTACTATCAGATACGCAGTATTTT | TRBV27 | NA | NA | TRBJ2-3
CASLNRNSNQPQHF | TGTGCCAGCCTTAACAGGAATAGCAATCAGCCCCAGCATTTT | TRBV6-5 | NA | NA | TRBJ1-5
CASRSLGGGTGSQETQYF | TGTGCCAGTAGATCTTTAGGGGGCGGGACAGGGAGCCAAGAGACCCAGTACTTC | TRBV19 | TRBD1 | NA | TRBJ2-5
CASSPGTSGYGTDTQYF | TGTGCCAGCAGCCCTGGGACTAGCGGCTATGGGACAGATACGCAGTATTTT | TRBV11-2 | TRBD2 | NA | TRBJ2-3
CASSDRGTRDREGSGNTIYF | TGTGCCAGCAGCGACAGAGGAACCCGGGACAGGGAGGGCTCTGGAAACACCATATATTTT | TRBV21-1 | NA | NA | TRBJ1-3
CASSSRDSSSYEQYF | TGTGCCAGCAGCTCCCGGGACTCCTCCTCCTACGAGCAGTACTTC | TRBV7-9 | NA | NA | TRBJ2-7
CASSLGSTTASYGYTF | TGTGCCAGCAGCTTGGGATCTACGACAGCCAGCTATGGCTACACCTTC | TRBV5-4 | NA | NA | TRBJ1-2
CASSLAPGEGVNGYTF | TGTGCCAGCAGCTTAGCACCGGGGGAAGGAGTGAATGGCTACACCTTC | TRBV7-2 | NA | NA | TRBJ1-2
CASSPRTLAGGAGELFF | TGTGCCAGCTCACCTCGGACATTAGCGGGAGGGGCCGGGGAGCTGTTTTTT | TRBV18 | TRBD2 | NA | TRBJ2-2
CASSYRTGAGGYTF | TGTGCCAGCAGTTATAGGACAGGGGCAGGTGGCTACACCTTC | TRBV6-5 | TRBD1 | NA | TRBJ1-2
CASTSGTGRAFF | TGTGCCAGCACCTCCGGGACAGGTAGGGCTTTCTTT | TRBV28 | TRBD1 | NA | TRBJ1-1
CASSYQGQGFSYGYTF | TGTGCCAGCAGTTACCAGGGACAGGGGTTTAGCTATGGCTACACCTTC | TRBV6-5 | TRBD1 | NA | TRBJ1-2
CASSLRLAGGSYEQYF | TGTGCCAGCAGCTTAAGGTTAGCGGGAGGGTCCTACGAGCAGTACTTC | TRBV7-2 | TRBD2 | NA | TRBJ2-7
CASSIGQSPRNEKLFF | TGTGCCAGTAGTATAGGACAGTCGCCACGTAATGAAAAACTGTTTTTT | TRBV19 | NA | NA | TRBJ1-4
CASREDRPSYEQYF | TGTGCCAGCAGGGAAGACAGGCCCAGCTACGAGCAGTACTTC | TRBV2 | NA | NA | TRBJ2-7
CASSVEVAAISEQYF | TGTGCCAGCAGCGTAGAGGTAGCGGCTATAAGCGAGCAGTACTTC | TRBV9 | NA | NA | TRBJ2-7
CACEGEGRYEQYF | TGTGCCTGTGAGGGGGAGGGACGCTACGAGCAGTACTTC | TRBV30 | NA | NA | TRBJ2-7
CASSEEGSGSLDTQYF | TGTGCCAGCAGTGAAGAGGGTAGCGGGTCCTTAGATACGCAGTATTTT | TRBV2 | TRBD2 | once | TRBJ2-3
CASSLLGRAQIGYGYTF | TGTGCCAGCAGCTTGTTGGGCAGGGCGCAGATCGGCTATGGCTACACCTTC | TRBV7-8 | NA | NA | TRBJ1-2
CAWSGDRVMYNYGYTF | TGTGCCTGGAGTGGGGACAGGGTAATGTACAACTATGGCTACACCTTC | TRBV30 | TRBD1 | NA | TRBJ1-2
CATSRDPDRGQPQHF | TGTGCCACCAGCAGAGACCCCGACAGGGGTCAGCCCCAGCATTTT | TRBV15 | TRBD1 | NA | TRBJ1-5
CASSLERPWDTQYF | TGTGCCAGCAGCTTAGAGCGACCCTGGGATACGCAGTATTTT | TRBV7-8 | NA | NA | TRBJ2-3
CASSHSYEQYF | TGTGCCAGCAGTCACTCCTACGAGCAGTACTTC | TRBV12-3/TRBV12-4 | NA | NA | TRBJ2-7
CASSPDSTGNTIYF | TGCGCCAGCAGCCCTGACAGTACTGGAAACACCATATATTTT | TRBV5-1 | NA | few | TRBJ1-3
CASTPGQRNEKLFF | TGTGCCAGCACCCCTGGACAGAGAAATGAAAAACTGTTTTTT | TRBV6-4 | NA | NA | TRBJ1-4
CASSPDRTDTQYF | TGCGCCAGCAGTCCTGACAGGACAGATACGCAGTATTTT | TRBV5-1 | NA | NA | TRBJ2-3
CASSDSHSYEQYF | TGTGCCAGCAGCGACAGCCACTCCTACGAGCAGTACTTC | TRBV7-9 | NA | NA | TRBJ2-7
CASSLAGTSGRVGPYNEQFF | TGTGCCAGCAGCTTAGCGGGGACTAGCGGGAGGGTAGGCCCCTACAATGAGCAGTTCTTC | TRBV13 | TRBD2 | few | TRBJ2-1
CASSPQVSGGTDTQYF | TGTGCCAGCAGCCCACAGGTCTCGGGGGGCACAGATACGCAGTATTTT | TRBV7-2 | NA | NA | TRBJ2-3
CASSLAGTGKSTDTQYF | TGTGCCAGCAGCTTGGCCGGGACAGGGAAGAGCACAGATACGCAGTATTTT | TRBV5-6 | TRBD1 | NA | TRBJ2-3
CAGGLAGYEQYF | TGTGCCGGCGGACTAGCGGGCTACGAGCAGTACTTC | TRBV30 | TRBD2 | once | TRBJ2-7
CASSDGDRVGNQPQHF | TGTGCCAGCAGTGACGGGGACAGGGTGGGCAATCAGCCCCAGCATTTT | TRBV6-1 | TRBD1 | NA | TRBJ1-5
CASSLVGQTTSGGAGNTGELFF | TGCGCCAGCAGCTTGGTGGGACAGACAACTAGCGGGGGGGCCGGGAACACCGGGGAGCTGTTTTTT | TRBV5-1 | TRBD2 | NA | TRBJ2-2
CASSSAGTGEGYTF | TGTGCCAGCAGCTCGGCCGGGACAGGGGAAGGCTACACCTTC | TRBV5-4 | TRBD1 | NA | TRBJ1-2
CASSPPGLAGGRSYNEQFF | TGTGCCAGCAGTCCTCCGGGACTAGCGGGGGGGCGATCCTACAATGAGCAGTTCTTC | TRBV28 | TRBD2 | NA | TRBJ2-1
CSVGTGSGNTIYF | TGCAGCGTTGGCACGGGCTCTGGAAACACCATATATTTT | TRBV29-1 | NA | NA | TRBJ1-3
CASSLNTGFRYQPQHF | TGTGCCAGCAGCTTAAACACAGGGTTTCGGTATCAGCCCCAGCATTTT | TRBV7-2 | NA | few | TRBJ1-5
CASSSRPQDSYGYTF | TGTGCCAGCAGCTCCCGGCCACAGGACAGCTATGGCTACACCTTC | TRBV2 | NA | NA | TRBJ1-2
CASSARSNTEAFF | TGTGCCAGCAGTGCCAGGTCGAACACTGAAGCTTTCTTT | TRBV2 | NA | NA | TRBJ1-1
CASGLVLGRGEGNYGYTF | TGTGCTAGTGGTTTGGTCCTAGGCAGGGGCGAAGGGAACTATGGCTACACCTTC | TRBV12-5 | NA | NA | TRBJ1-2
CASSLGQTYEQYF | TGTGCCAGCAGTTTAGGACAGACCTACGAGCAGTACTTC | TRBV12-3/TRBV12-4 | NA | NA | TRBJ2-7
CASSLLGTEVQALHF | TGTGCCAGCAGTTTATTAGGGACAGAGGTTCAGGCCCTCCACTTT | TRBV28 | TRBD1 | once | TRBJ1-6
CASRPSGPEETQYF | TGCGCCAGCCGCCCGAGCGGGCCGGAAGAGACCCAGTACTTC | TRBV5-1 | NA | NA | TRBJ2-5